Listed below are T cell receptor beta chains from one sample, sequenced in a study of blood T cell repertoires in COVID-19. Clones were read by immunoSEQ multiplex PCR, and TCRdb kept only the in-frame ones, dropping some. The sample lists just over 250,000 clones, under 90% seen once, with 4.1% in the top ten. The specimen was PBMCs or T cells enriched from blood (not recorded which). Receptors originate from a man aged 25-40 years with acute COVID-19. The CDR3 runs from the conserved cysteine through the conserved F or W. D genes are given only for firm matches. Part of the rows lack a size; the others show once, few, many or a class for expanded clones.

>-|-|TRBV6-2/TRBV6-3|TRBJ2-4
TGTGCCAGCAGTTTGGAGGTCCTTATAGCCAAAAACATTCAGTACTTC
CASSLEVLIAKNIQYF
>TRBD2|-|TRBV5-4|TRBJ2-1
TGTGCCAGCAGCTTTTCTAGCGGGGAGTTCTTC
CASSFSSGEFF
>-|-|TRBV7-3|TRBJ2-2
TGTGCCAGCAGCTTAATAGGCGGGGTTGGAGCCGGGGAGCTGTTTTTT
CASSLIGGVGAGELFF
>-|-|TRBV27|TRBJ1-3
TGTGCCAGCAGTCAATACCTTGGCGGAAACACCATATATTTT
CASSQYLGGNTIYF
>TRBD1|-|TRBV18|TRBJ1-1
TGTGCCAGCTCACCACTCGGGGACAGACACACTGAAGCTTTCTTT
CASSPLGDRHTEAFF
>-|-|TRBV27|TRBJ1-6
TGTGCCAGCAGTAGAAACCGGGCCTCAAGCGGTTCACCCCTCCACTTT
CASSRNRASSGSPLHF
>-|-|TRBV25-1|TRBJ2-1
TGTGCCAGCAGTGAGTTGAACAGGGAGAATTACAATGAGCAGTTCTTC
CASSELNRENYNEQFF
>-|-|TRBV5-4|TRBJ1-1
TGTGCCAGCAGCTTGGATCTGGGTCGGGGCACTGAAGCTTTCTTT
CASSLDLGRGTEAFF
>-|-|TRBV6-5|TRBJ2-2
TGTGCCAGCAGTTACGGCGGGGACACCGGGGAGCTGTTTTTT
CASSYGGDTGELFF
>-|-|TRBV27|TRBJ1-5
TGTGCCAGCAGTCTAACCAATCAGCCCCAGCATTTT
CASSLTNQPQHF
>-|-|TRBV25-1|TRBJ1-1
TGTGCCAGCAGTGAATCGGGGGATTCTGAAGCTTTCTTT
CASSESGDSEAFF
>TRBD2|-|TRBV12-5|TRBJ2-3
TGTGCTAGTGGGTCCGCACTAGCGTTTACGCAGTATTTT
CASGSALAFTQYF
>-|-|TRBV11-2|TRBJ2-3
TGTGCCAGCAGCTTAGCACCCGGTTCTAGCACAGATACGCAGTATTTT
CASSLAPGSSTDTQYF
>TRBD1|-|TRBV6-5|TRBJ1-2
TGTGCCAGCAGTCTCCTAGGACAGGGTAATTTTGGCTACACCTTC
CASSLLGQGNFGYTF
>TRBD1|few|TRBV5-1|TRBJ1-2
TGCGCCAGCAGCTTGGCCGGGACAGGCGGTGGCTACACCTTC
CASSLAGTGGGYTF
>-|once|TRBV6-5|TRBJ1-1
TGTGCCAGCAAAAGGAGCACCTCCACTGAAGCTTTCTTT
CASKRSTSTEAFF
>-|-|TRBV24-1|TRBJ2-6
TGTGCCACCAGTGACCGAGGAAGCTCTGGGGCCAACGTCCTGACTTTC
CATSDRGSSGANVLTF
>-|-|TRBV5-4|TRBJ1-6
TGTGCCAGCACCGGGGGGCCCTATGGAAATTCACCCCTCCACTTT
CASTGGPYGNSPLHF
>-|-|TRBV19|TRBJ2-5
TGTGCCAGTAGCCTGATGAGGACTGGAAAAGAGACCCAGTACTTC
CASSLMRTGKETQYF
>-|-|TRBV5-4|TRBJ2-2
TGTGCCAGCAGCTTGGACAGGTTAGACACCGGGGAGCTGTTTTTT
CASSLDRLDTGELFF
>TRBD2|many|TRBV19|TRBJ2-1
TGTGCCAGTAGTATAAGGTCTAGCGGGGAGCAGTTCTTC
CASSIRSSGEQFF
>-|-|TRBV7-9|TRBJ2-2
TGTGCCAGCAGCTCCCCCCCAGGGATGAACACCGGGGAGCTGTTTTTT
CASSSPPGMNTGELFF
>-|-|TRBV28|TRBJ1-5
TGTGCCAGCAGTTTAAATCCCCAGAATCAGCCCCAGCATTTT
CASSLNPQNQPQHF
>-|-|TRBV7-3|TRBJ1-1
TGTGCCAGCAGCTTACGTCGTGAAGCTTTCTTT
CASSLRREAFF
>TRBD1|-|TRBV9|TRBJ1-1
TGTGCCAGCAGCGTAGGGGACAGGGGGACTGAAGCTTTCTTT
CASSVGDRGTEAFF
>-|-|TRBV4-1|TRBJ2-2
TGCGCCAGCAGCGCTTTGGGGGGGCGCGTCGGGGAGCTGTTTTTT
CASSALGGRVGELFF
>TRBD1|-|TRBV4-3|TRBJ1-4
TGCGCCAGCAGCCAACCAGGACAGGGAATTAATGAAAAACTGTTTTTT
CASSQPGQGINEKLFF
>-|once|TRBV15|TRBJ2-5
TGTGCCACCAGCAGCACTCAGACAGGCTACCAAGAGACCCAGTACTTC
CATSSTQTGYQETQYF
>TRBD1|-|TRBV28|TRBJ1-2
TGTGCCAGCAGTTTATGGGGCTACTCACAGGGGGAGATGGATGGCTACACCTTC
CASSLWGYSQGEMDGYTF
>-|-|TRBV6-5|TRBJ2-1
TGTGCCAGCAGTTCGACAGTCATCTATGAGCAGTTCTTC
CASSSTVIYEQFF
>-|-|TRBV15|TRBJ1-5
TGTGCCACCAGCAGTGATATCAGGGTACGGCAGCCCCAGCATTTT
CATSSDIRVRQPQHF
>-|-|TRBV28|TRBJ2-4
TGTGCCAGCACAACGGGGGTCGCCAAAAACATTCAGTACTTC
CASTTGVAKNIQYF
>TRBD1|-|TRBV5-5|TRBJ1-1
TGTGCCAGCAGCCTTAGACAGGGAGTTGGGAACACTGAAGCTTTCTTT
CASSLRQGVGNTEAFF
>-|once|TRBV28|TRBJ1-1
TGTGCCAGCAGTTTAGGAGAACGGAACACTGAAGCTTTCTTT
CASSLGERNTEAFF
>TRBD1|-|TRBV5-1|TRBJ1-6
TGTGCCAGCAGCCCGAAGGGGACAGAGAATTCACCCCTCCACTTT
CASSPKGTENSPLHF
>TRBD1|-|TRBV6-7|TRBJ2-1
TGTGCCAGCAGTTACTTCGGACAGGGATACAATGAGCAGTTCTTC
CASSYFGQGYNEQFF
>TRBD1|-|TRBV6-1|TRBJ1-5
TGTGCCAGCAGTGAATCAGGGGGCGCGTGGCAGCCCCAGCATTTT
CASSESGGAWQPQHF
>TRBD1|-|TRBV28|TRBJ2-5
TGTGCCAGCAGTGTAGTGTTGGGACAGCACAAAGAGACCCAGTACTTC
CASSVVLGQHKETQYF
>-|-|TRBV3-1/TRBV3-2|TRBJ1-2
TGTGCCAGCAGCCACTACGCCGAGAGAGGAAACGGCTACACCTTC
CASSHYAERGNGYTF
>-|-|TRBV9|TRBJ1-3
TGTGCCAGCAGCGTTTCGTCAGGGTCCACCATATATTTT
CASSVSSGSTIYF
>TRBD2|-|TRBV12-3/TRBV12-4|TRBJ2-5
TGTGCCAGCAGTTTTTGGCGGGAGGAGACCCAGTACTTC
CASSFWREETQYF
>-|-|TRBV12-3/TRBV12-4|TRBJ1-2
TGTGCCAGCAGTTTGTTAGACTATGGCTACACCTTC
CASSLLDYGYTF
>TRBD1|-|TRBV5-1|TRBJ1-5
TGTGCCAGCAGCTTGGGAGGGGGCAGGAGCAATCAGCCCCAGCATTTT
CASSLGGGRSNQPQHF
>TRBD2|-|TRBV4-1|TRBJ2-2
TGCGCCAGCAGCAGTGGGACTAGCGGACCCCGGGGGGAGCTGTTTTTT
CASSSGTSGPRGELFF
>TRBD2|-|TRBV29-1|TRBJ2-3
TGCAGCGTTGGGACTAGCGGGGGGGCAGGAGATACGCAGTATTTT
CSVGTSGGAGDTQYF
>-|-|TRBV9|TRBJ2-1
TGTGCCAGCAGCCCCCGGACCGCGGGGAATGAGCAGTTCTTC
CASSPRTAGNEQFF
>-|few|TRBV6-5|TRBJ1-6
TGTGCCAGCACCGGGGGTAAGGGCCGCTCACCCCTCCACTTT
CASTGGKGRSPLHF
>-|-|TRBV3-1/TRBV3-2|TRBJ1-5
TGTGCCAGCAGCCAGAGGATGGGGAGCGGCCAGCCCCAGCATTTT
CASSQRMGSGQPQHF
>TRBD1|-|TRBV18|TRBJ1-2
TGTGCCAGCTCACCCCGGGACAGGGTCTGGATTGGTTACACCTTC
CASSPRDRVWIGYTF
>-|-|TRBV27|TRBJ1-1
TGTGCCAGCAGTACCCCTTTGAGAACTGAAGCTTTCTTT
CASSTPLRTEAFF
>-|-|TRBV28|TRBJ1-6
TGTGCCAGCAGACTTAGGGGTCATGGTTCACCCCTCCACTTT
CASRLRGHGSPLHF
>-|-|TRBV5-1|TRBJ1-3
TGTGCCAGCAGCATAGCAGGGGAAACTGGAAACACCATATATTTT
CASSIAGETGNTIYF
>TRBD2|-|TRBV9|TRBJ2-1
TGTGCCAGCTCAACTAGCGGGGGGACTGAGCAGTTCTTC
CASSTSGGTEQFF
>TRBD2|-|TRBV7-6|TRBJ2-1
TGTGCCAGCAGCCCTCGTCTAGCGGGGGTCTACAATGAGCAGTTCTTC
CASSPRLAGVYNEQFF
>TRBD1|-|TRBV7-3|TRBJ1-4
TGTGCCAGCAGGGGACAGGGTTTGGCTAATGAAAAACTGTTTTTT
CASRGQGLANEKLFF